This is a list of T cell receptor beta chains from one sample in a study of shared clonotypes between healthy human individuals. Only in-frame clones appear in the TCRdb table, and some are missing; sequencing was by immunoSEQ multiplex PCR. This table holds approximately 2.5 million clones, 85% to 95% found once. Sequencing input: naive CD4+ T cells sorted from blood. These receptors all stem from a man younger than 35 in good health. Each CDR3 is given with its conserved first and last residue. D genes are given only for firm matches.

>.|TRBV4-1|TRBJ2-7
CASSHSAGLTYEQYF
>.|TRBV4-1|TRBJ2-7
CASSQGQQGSYEQYF
>.|TRBV14|TRBJ1-2
CASSQDGEGPYGYTF
>TRBD1|TRBV5-1|TRBJ1-4
CASSSAGQGNNEKLFF
>.|TRBV10-3|TRBJ2-7
CAISEELGRYEQYF
>.|TRBV6-5|TRBJ2-3
CASSSQGYTQYF
>TRBD2|TRBV6-6|TRBJ2-7
CASSQTSGALYEQYF
>.|TRBV6-5|TRBJ2-7
CASSSDGIPAWQYF
>.|TRBV10-3|TRBJ2-7
CAISDYDPPYEQYF
>TRBD2|TRBV27|TRBJ2-3
CASSLAGGLGGTDTQYF